These 9 T cell receptor beta chains originate from one sample sequenced in a study of OX40 agonist ivuxolimab in advanced cancers. Assay: immunoSEQ multiplex PCR; the TCRdb copy retains only in-frame clones and omits some. The sample holds 75,000 to 100,000 clones, 86% seen once. Sequencing was performed on CD4+ or CD8+ T cells sorted from blood, taken in a trial of the OX40 agonist ivuxolimab. The receptors here all came from an adult with an advanced solid tumor such as melanoma, head and neck, liver or kidney cancer.

V is TRBV4-2 and J is TRBJ1-5; perhaps TRBD1 as D (5 bases). V was trimmed by 0 bases and J by 2 bases, leaving 14 bases between them. The CDR3 sequence is 17 residues long. The germline CDR1 and CDR2 sequences are LGHNA and YNFKEQ. The CDR3 is CASSQDGGPGRNQPQHF. The CDR3, as DNA: TGTGCCAGCAGCCAAGATGGCGGGCCGGGACGCAATCAGCCCCAGCATTTT.

DNA for the CDR3: TGTGCCAGCAGCCACGGGGGGCAGGGGTATCAGCCCCAGCATTTT. Translating gives CASSHGGQGYQPQHF. This chain connects TRBV28 to TRBJ1-5; D is possibly TRBD1 (6 bases). This CDR3 region has 15 residues. The V end was cut by 6 bases, the J end by 5 bases, with 17 bases between. The germline V gene has CDR1 MDHEN and CDR2 SYDVKM.

The chain has TRBV5-4 and TRBJ2-7; 9 bases fit TRBD1. With 2 bases clipped from V and 6 bases from J, the junction kept 6 bases outside the gene matches. This CDR3 region has 14 residues. Germline CDR1 reads SGHNT; CDR2 reads YYREEE (reference sequence). CDR3 region: CASSFNRGRSEQYF. For the CDR3, the DNA is TGTGCCAGCAGCTTCAACAGGGGGCGCTCCGAGCAGTACTTC.

This clone was seen only a few times. CDR3 nucleotide sequence: TGTGCCACCAGCAGAGATCCAGACCCGATGACTGAAGCTTTCTTT. It encodes CATSRDPDPMTEAFF. This rearrangement joins TRBV15 to TRBJ1-1, with no clear D. Germline V gene sequence: CDR1 LNHNV, CDR2 YYDKDF (reference sequence). The CDR3 length is 15 residues. The V gene lost 0 bases and the J gene lost 5 bases, with 13 bases spanning the gap.

This chain connects TRBV28 to TRBJ1-1; 10 bases are a match to TRBD1. The CDR3 is 15 residues long. Germline V gene sequence: CDR1 MDHEN, CDR2 SYDVKM. Trimming cost V 6 bases and J 3 bases; bases outside gene matches: 7. This CDR3 reads CASSMTGGGYTEAFF. In nucleotides, the CDR3 is TGTGCCAGCAGCATGACAGGGGGCGGGTACACTGAAGCTTTCTTT. The full variable domain, in which reference TRBV28 and TRBJ1-1 provide the parts outside the CDR3, is DVKVTQSSRYLVKRTGEKVFLECVQDMDHENMFWYRQDPGLGLRLIYFSYDVKMKEKGDIPEGYSVSREKKERFSLILESASTNQTSMYLCASSMTGGGYTEAFFGQGTRLTVV.

This clone was seen just once. The chain carries TRBV7-9 and TRBJ2-1, with TRBD2 matching over 8 bases. The CDR3 runs to 14 residues. The germline V gene encodes CDR1 SEHNR and CDR2 FQNEAQ (reference sequence). The V segment lost 0 bases and the J segment 13 bases; nucleotides outside the gene matches: 8. The CDR3 region is CASSLAGGGGSQFF. The CDR3 DNA is TGTGCCAGCAGCTTAGCCGGGGGGGGCGGTTCCCAGTTCTTC.

V and J are TRBV28 and TRBJ2-1, with D perhaps TRBD2 (6 bases). Germline-derived CDR1 and CDR2 are MDHEN and SYDVKM. The CDR3 runs to 15 residues. V dropped 5 bases and J dropped 1 base, with 12 bases sitting between them. In nucleotides, the CDR3 is TGTGCCAGCAGTCCTGGCGGGATGTCCTACAATGAGCAGTTCTTC. This codes for CASSPGGMSYNEQFF.

This chain links TRBV11-2 with TRBJ2-7, with 8 nucleotides matching TRBD1. Per germline, CDR1 SGHAT and CDR2 FQNNGV. Trimming at V came to 8 bases and at J to 4 bases, leaving 4 bases not matched to a gene. CDR3 length: 12 amino acids. As DNA, the CDR3 is TGTGCCAGCCGACAGGGGTGGTACGAGCAGTACTTC. This encodes CASRQGWYEQYF.

The CDR3 loop reads CASSRAGGNQPQHF. The CDR3 DNA reads as TGTGCCAGTAGTAGGGCAGGGGGCAATCAGCCCCAGCATTTT. The rearrangement uses TRBV19 and TRBJ1-5, with a weak D call TRBD1 (6 bases). The germline CDR1 and CDR2 sequences are LNHDA and SQIVND (reference sequence). The CDR3 has 14 amino acids. V gave up 4 bases and J gave up 2 bases, with 9 bases separating them.